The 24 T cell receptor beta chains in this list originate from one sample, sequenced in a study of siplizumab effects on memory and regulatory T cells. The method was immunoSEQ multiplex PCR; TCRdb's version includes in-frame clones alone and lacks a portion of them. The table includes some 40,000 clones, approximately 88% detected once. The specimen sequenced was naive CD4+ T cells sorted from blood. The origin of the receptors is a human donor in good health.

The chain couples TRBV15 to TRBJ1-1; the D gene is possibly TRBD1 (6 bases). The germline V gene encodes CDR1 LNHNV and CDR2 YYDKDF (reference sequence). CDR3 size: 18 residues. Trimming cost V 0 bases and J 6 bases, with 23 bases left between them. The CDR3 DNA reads TGTGCCACCAGCAGAGATAGGTATGAGCGGGACACCGGGGCTGAAGCTTTCTTT. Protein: CATSRDRYERDTGAEAFF.

The CDR3 sequence: CATTDSSLYGYTF. The CDR3 bases are TGTGCCACAACTGACAGCTCACTCTATGGCTACACCTTC. The chain joins TRBV19 to TRBJ1-2; D might be TRBD1 (5 bases). CDR1 is LNHDA, CDR2 SQIVND, per germline (reference sequence). V was trimmed by 10 bases and J by 4 bases, leaving 16 bases between them. This CDR3 contains 13 residues.

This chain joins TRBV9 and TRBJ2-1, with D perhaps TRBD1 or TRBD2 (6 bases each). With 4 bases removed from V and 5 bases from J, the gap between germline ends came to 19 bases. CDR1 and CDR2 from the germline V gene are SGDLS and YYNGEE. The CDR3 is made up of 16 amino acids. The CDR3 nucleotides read TGTGCCAGCAGCCCAGACCCCCGGGGGCCGAACAATGAGCAGTTCTTC. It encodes CASSPDPRGPNNEQFF. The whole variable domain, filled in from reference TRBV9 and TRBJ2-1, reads DSGVTQTPKHLITATGQRVTLRCSPRSGDLSVYWYQQSLDQGLQFLIQYYNGEERAKGNILERFSAQQFPDLHSELNLSSLELGDSALYFCASSPDPRGPNNEQFFGPGTRLTVL.

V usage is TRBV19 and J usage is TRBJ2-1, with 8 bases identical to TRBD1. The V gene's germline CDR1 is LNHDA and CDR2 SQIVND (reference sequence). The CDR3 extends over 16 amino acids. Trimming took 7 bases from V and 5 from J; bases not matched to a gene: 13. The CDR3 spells CASTRTGPIRNNEQFF. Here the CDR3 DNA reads TGTGCCAGTACCCGGACAGGGCCGATCAGGAACAATGAGCAGTTCTTC. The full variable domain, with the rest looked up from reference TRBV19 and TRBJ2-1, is DGGITQSPKYLFRKEGQNVTLSCEQNLNHDAMYWYRQDPGQGLRLIYYSQIVNDFQKGDIAEGYSVSREKKESFPLTVTSAQKNPTAFYLCASTRTGPIRNNEQFFGPGTRLTVL.

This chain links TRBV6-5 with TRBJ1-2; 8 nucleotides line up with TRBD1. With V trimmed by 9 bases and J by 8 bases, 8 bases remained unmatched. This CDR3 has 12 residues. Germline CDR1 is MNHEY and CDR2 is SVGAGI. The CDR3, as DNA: TGTGCCAGTACCCCAGGGGGCTTAGGCTACACCTTC. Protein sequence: CASTPGGLGYTF.

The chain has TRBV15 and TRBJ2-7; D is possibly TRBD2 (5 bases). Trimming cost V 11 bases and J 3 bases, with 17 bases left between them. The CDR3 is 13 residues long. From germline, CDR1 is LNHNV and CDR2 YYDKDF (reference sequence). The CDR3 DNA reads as TGTGCCGAGGGCGGACCCCCCCTCTACGAGCAGTACTTC. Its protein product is CAEGGPPLYEQYF.

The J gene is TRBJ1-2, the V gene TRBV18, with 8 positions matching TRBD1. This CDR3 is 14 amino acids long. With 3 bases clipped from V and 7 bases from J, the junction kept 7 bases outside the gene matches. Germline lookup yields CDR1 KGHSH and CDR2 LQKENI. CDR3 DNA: TGTGCCAGCTCACCCCAGGGGGCACTCCCTGGCTACACCTTC. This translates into CASSPQGALPGYTF.

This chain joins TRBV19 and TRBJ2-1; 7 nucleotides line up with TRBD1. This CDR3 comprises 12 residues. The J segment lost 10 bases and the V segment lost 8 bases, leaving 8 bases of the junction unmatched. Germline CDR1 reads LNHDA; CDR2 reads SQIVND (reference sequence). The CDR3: CASREGAKEQFF. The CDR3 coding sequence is TGTGCCAGTCGTGAGGGGGCGAAGGAGCAGTTCTTC.

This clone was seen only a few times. The CDR3 here is CASSEGDYGYTF. Written as DNA, the CDR3 is TGTGCCAGCAGTGAAGGGGACTATGGCTACACCTTC. The chain links TRBV2 to TRBJ1-2; no clear D gene. The germline gives CDR1 SNHLY, CDR2 FYNNEI. The CDR3 loop spans 12 amino acids. V was pared by 1 base and J by 3 bases, with 3 bases between.

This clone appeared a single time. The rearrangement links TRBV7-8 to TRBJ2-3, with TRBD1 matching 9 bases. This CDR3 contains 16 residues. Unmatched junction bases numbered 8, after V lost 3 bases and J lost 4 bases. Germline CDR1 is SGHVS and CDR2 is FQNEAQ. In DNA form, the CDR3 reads TGTGCCAGCAGCTTCCGGGACAGGGTCCTCGCAGATACGCAGTATTTT. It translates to CASSFRDRVLADTQYF. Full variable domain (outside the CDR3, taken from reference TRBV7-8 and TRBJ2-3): GAGVSQSPRYKVAKRGQDVALRCDPISGHVSLFWYQQALGQGPEFLTYFQNEAQLDKSGLPSDRFFAERPEGSVSTLKIQRTQQEDSAVYLCASSFRDRVLADTQYFGPGTRLTVL.

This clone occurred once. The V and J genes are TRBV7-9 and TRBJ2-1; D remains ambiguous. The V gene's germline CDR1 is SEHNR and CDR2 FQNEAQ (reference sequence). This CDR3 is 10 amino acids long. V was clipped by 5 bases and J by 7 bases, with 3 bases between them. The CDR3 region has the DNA TGTGCCAGCAGCACAAATGAGCAGTTCTTC. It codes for CASSTNEQFF.

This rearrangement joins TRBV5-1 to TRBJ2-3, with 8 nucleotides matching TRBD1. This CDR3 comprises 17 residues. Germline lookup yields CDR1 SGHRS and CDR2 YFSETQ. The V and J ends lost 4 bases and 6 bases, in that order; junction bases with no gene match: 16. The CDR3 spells CASSTTSAGQAGDTQYF. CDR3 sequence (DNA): TGCGCCAGCAGCACGACGTCGGCGGGACAGGCCGGTGATACGCAGTATTTT.

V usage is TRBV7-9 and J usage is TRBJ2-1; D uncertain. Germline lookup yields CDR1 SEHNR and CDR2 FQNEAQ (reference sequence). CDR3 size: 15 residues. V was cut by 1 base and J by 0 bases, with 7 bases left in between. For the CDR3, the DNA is TGTGCCAGCAGCTTAGGGGCTGGCTCCTACAATGAGCAGTTCTTC. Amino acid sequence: CASSLGAGSYNEQFF.

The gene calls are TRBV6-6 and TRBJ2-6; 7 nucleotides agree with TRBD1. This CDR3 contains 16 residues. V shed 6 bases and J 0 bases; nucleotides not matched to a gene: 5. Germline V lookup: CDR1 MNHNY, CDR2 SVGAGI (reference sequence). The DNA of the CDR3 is TGTGCCAGCAGACTTAGACAGGGCTCTGGGGCCAACGTCCTGACTTTC. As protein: CASRLRQGSGANVLTF.

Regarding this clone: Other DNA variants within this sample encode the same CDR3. The CDR3 is CSARQETQYF. CDR3 DNA sequence: TGCAGTGCGAGACAAGAGACCCAGTACTTC. The chain joins TRBV20-1 to TRBJ2-5; no clear D gene. V was pared by 6 bases and J by 2 bases, with 4 bases between. Germline V gene lookup returns CDR1 DFQATT and CDR2 SNEGSKA (reference sequence). This CDR3 region has 10 residues.

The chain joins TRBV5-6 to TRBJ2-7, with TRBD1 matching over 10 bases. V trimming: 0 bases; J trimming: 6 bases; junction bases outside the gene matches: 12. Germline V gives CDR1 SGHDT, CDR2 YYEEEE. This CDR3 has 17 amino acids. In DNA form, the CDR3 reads TGTGCCAGCAGCTTGGCGACAGGGGGCCTTACGACTACCGAGCAGTACTTC. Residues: CASSLATGGLTTTEQYF. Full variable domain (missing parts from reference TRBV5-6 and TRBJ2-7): DAGVTQSPTHLIKTRGQQVTLRCSPKSGHDTVSWYQQALGQGPQFIFQYYEEEERQRGNFPDRFSGHQFPNYSSELNVNALLLGDSALYLCASSLATGGLTTTEQYFGPGTRLTVT.

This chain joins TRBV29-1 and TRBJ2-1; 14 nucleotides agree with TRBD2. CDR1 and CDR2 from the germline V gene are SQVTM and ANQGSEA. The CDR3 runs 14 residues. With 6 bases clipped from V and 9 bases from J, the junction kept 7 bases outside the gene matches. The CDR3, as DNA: TGCAGCGTCCAGACTAGCGGGAGGGCCTTTGAGCAGTTCTTC. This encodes CSVQTSGRAFEQFF.

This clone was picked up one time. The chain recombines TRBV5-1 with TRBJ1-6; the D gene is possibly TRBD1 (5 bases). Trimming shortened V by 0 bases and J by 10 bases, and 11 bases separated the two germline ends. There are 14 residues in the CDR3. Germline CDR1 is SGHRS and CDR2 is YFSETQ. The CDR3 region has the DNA TGCGCCAGCAGCTTGGAACCAGGGAGGTCACCCCTCCACTTT. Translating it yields CASSLEPGRSPLHF.

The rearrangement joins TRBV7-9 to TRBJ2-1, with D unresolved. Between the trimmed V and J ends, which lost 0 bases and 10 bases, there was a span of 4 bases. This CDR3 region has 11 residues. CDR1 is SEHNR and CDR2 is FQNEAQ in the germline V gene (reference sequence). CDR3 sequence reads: CASSLAGEQFF. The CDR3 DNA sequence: TGTGCCAGCAGCTTAGCTGGAGAGCAGTTCTTC. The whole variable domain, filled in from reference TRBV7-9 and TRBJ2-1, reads DTGVSQNPRHKITKRGQNVTFRCDPISEHNRLYWYRQTLGQGPEFLTYFQNEAQLEKSRLLSDRFSAERPKGSFSTLEIQRTEQGDSAMYLCASSLAGEQFFGPGTRLTVL.

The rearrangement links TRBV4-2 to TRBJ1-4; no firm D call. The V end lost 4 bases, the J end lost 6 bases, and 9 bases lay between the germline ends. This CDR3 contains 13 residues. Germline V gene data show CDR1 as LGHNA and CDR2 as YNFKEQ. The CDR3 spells CASSRNSYEKLFF. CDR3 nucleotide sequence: TGTGCCAGCAGCCGTAACTCTTATGAAAAACTGTTTTTT.

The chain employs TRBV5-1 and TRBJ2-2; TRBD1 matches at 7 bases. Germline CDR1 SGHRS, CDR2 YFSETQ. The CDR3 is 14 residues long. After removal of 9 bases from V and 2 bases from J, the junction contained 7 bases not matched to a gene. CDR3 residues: CATSEGANTGELFF. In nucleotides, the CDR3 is TGCGCCACCTCTGAGGGGGCAAACACCGGGGAGCTGTTTTTT.

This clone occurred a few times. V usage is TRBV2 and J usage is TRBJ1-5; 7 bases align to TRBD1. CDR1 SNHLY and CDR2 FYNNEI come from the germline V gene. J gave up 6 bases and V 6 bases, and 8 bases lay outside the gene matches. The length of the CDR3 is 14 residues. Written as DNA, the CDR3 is TGTGCCAGCAGGCTAACAGGGGAAGGTCAGCCCCAGCATTTT. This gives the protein CASRLTGEGQPQHF.

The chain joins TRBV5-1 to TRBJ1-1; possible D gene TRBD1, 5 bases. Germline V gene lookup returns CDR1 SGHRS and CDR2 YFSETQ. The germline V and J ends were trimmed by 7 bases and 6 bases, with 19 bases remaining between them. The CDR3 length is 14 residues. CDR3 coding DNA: TGCGCCAGCGACGAGTACAGGTCTACCGCTGAAGCTTTCTTT. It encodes CASDEYRSTAEAFF.

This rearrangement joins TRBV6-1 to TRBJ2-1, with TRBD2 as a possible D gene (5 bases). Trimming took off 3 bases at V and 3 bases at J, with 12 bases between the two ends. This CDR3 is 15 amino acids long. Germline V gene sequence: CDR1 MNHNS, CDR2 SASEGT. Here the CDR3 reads CASSDLNTSYNEQFF. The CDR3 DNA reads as TGTGCCAGCAGTGATTTGAATACTAGCTACAATGAGCAGTTCTTC.